This T cell receptor (beta chain) stems from a study of T cell repertoires in cytomegalovirus infection. CDR1 ENHRY and CDR2 SYGVKD come from the germline V gene. V lost 10 bases to trimming and J lost 8 bases, with 26 bases between them. The CDR3 contains 15 residues. Note on this clonotype: The antigen remains undetermined.

One entry per CDR3 protein results from TCRdb running MiXCR on the reads. The sample lists some 940,000 distinct CDR3 sequences, 30% to 40% seen once, with around 15% in the top ten. The sequence was collected from a human donor in good health (CMV status not recorded). Some clones in this sample may be carry-over from other donors' samples. The sample here was cultured CD8+ T cells from PBMCs, taken from culture after CMV antigen stimulation. The chain links TRBV10-3 to TRBJ1-2, with D maybe TRBD1 (6 bases). The CDR3 bases are TGTGCCACAACTACTCCGGGGGGCTGGTTTAGCGGCTACACCTTC. It codes for CATTTPGGWFSGYTF.